This record looks at one T cell receptor (beta chain) sequence and its context. Its target antigen remains unknown. Base qualities are not at hand, and no much larger clone is one base apart. TCRbeta CDR3 regions were amplified from genomic DNA using the immunoSEQ Assay, a bias-controlled multiplex PCR. The source study handled its data this way. Within the assay, amplification of reference gene primers was used to estimate how many nucleated cells each sample contained. Sequence reads were collapsed and filtered to measure the absolute abundance of every unique TCRbeta CDR3 rearrangement. For each sample, productive Simpson clonality was calculated by taking the square root of Simpson's diversity index across productive rearrangements. Drawn from immuneACCESS, this table holds only the in-frame rearrangements with V and J called that TCRdb kept. Clones are partly lost; checked studies trace under half to an unresolved V gene and leave the rest unexplained. The V and J calls and clone size were taken over from that table, and D and trimming were inferred from the DNA. In this sample the table shows 250,000 to 350,000 clones, roughly 87% of which occur a single time. The top ten constitute approximately 1% of the sample.

In the prospective study, participants were roughly 18 to 95 years old, resided in about two dozen geographic areas of the United States, and were enrolled through a virtual design. To assign participants to cohorts, the prospective study relied on clinical history that participants themselves reported in a screening survey and a study questionnaire. Recovered participants in ImmuneRACE Cohort 3 were defined as having two consecutive negative NP/OP PCR tests, clearance from a healthcare professional, or resolution of symptoms. In the prospective study, mobile phlebotomists collected whole blood, serum and a nasopharyngeal or oropharyngeal swab from each participant. Additional blood draws and questionnaires over a 2-month period could optionally be provided by prospective study participants. Before DNA extraction, blood samples from the prospective study were shipped at room temperature or frozen.

The sample comes from a study of blood T cell repertoires in COVID-19 (dated by TCRdb to about 2020). In terms of the full investigation: Collaborator samples came from the United States, Italy and Spain and covered acute and convalescent phases of COVID-19. Subjects who had been exposed to COVID-19, were actively infected with it, or had recovered from it provided the deeply sampled blood TCRbeta repertoires that made up the dataset. The samples were drawn from the first 160 participants of the ongoing ImmuneRACE study and from over a thousand subjects provided by 6 global collaborators. Where available, HLA class I and class II types were obtained from metadata supplied by the sample provider rather than from assay-based typing. Nearly every sample came with metadata listing a de-identified subject ID, COVID-19 status, age in years and sex. The prospective study material was composed of cDNA or gDNA derived from T cells, B-cell-depleted T cells, or PBMCs. A freely available public database, intended as a resource for researchers studying the immune response to SARS-CoV-2, is where the repertoires were released. Study-wide findings and limitations: The quantity of clinical and demographic metadata differed by source and by participant and was supplied without curation.

Trimming removed 3 bases from V and 6 bases from J; the gene matches leave 22 bases unexplained. CDR1 SGDLS and CDR2 YYNGEE are derived from the germline V gene. The CDR3 holds 20 amino acids from the cysteine to the phenylalanine. The retained sequence is limited to the CDR3, 60 bases, with the frame set at the first base. The clonotype originates from a woman aged 25 to 39 who had recovered from COVID-19. The sample was PBMCs or T cells enriched from blood (not recorded which). The sequence is built from TRBV9 and TRBJ2-3, with 10 bases matching TRBD2. CDR3 sequence: CASSASGGRTSGPRWDTQYF. The DNA reads TGTGCCAGCAGCGCCTCTGGGGGGCGGACTAGCGGTCCCCGGTGGGATACGCAGTATTTT. Beyond the CDR3, the reference TRBV9 and TRBJ2-3 genes provide the residues; the full variable domain reads: DSGVTQTPKHLITATGQRVTLRCSPRSGDLSVYWYQQSLDQGLQFLIQYYNGEERAKGNILERFSAQQFPDLHSELNLSSLELGDSALYFCASSASGGRTSGPRWDTQYFGPGTRLTVL.